The 6 T cell receptor beta chains listed next were all sequenced from one sample in a study of blood T cell repertoires in COVID-19. TCRdb's table, derived via immunoSEQ multiplex PCR, lists solely in-frame clones and lacks some. This table holds some 380,000 clones, approximately 85% found once. The specimen was PBMCs or T cells enriched from blood (not recorded which). Receptors were obtained from a woman in her forties with acute COVID-19.

The chain recombines TRBV6-5 with TRBJ1-5; a possible D gene is TRBD1 (5 bases). This CDR3 spans 15 amino acids. V lost 6 bases and J 2 bases, leaving 14 bases between the germline ends. Germline V lookup: CDR1 MNHEY, CDR2 SVGAGI. CDR3 sequence reads: CASSAGREGNQPQHF. The CDR3 coding sequence is TGTGCCAGCAGCGCGGGACGGGAGGGCAATCAGCCCCAGCATTTT.

The V gene is TRBV3-1 (or the pseudogene TRBV3-2), the J gene TRBJ1-3; the D is unclear. The CDR3 has 14 residues. Trimming took off 4 bases at V and 0 bases at J, with 7 bases between the two ends. Germline loops: CDR1 LGHDT, CDR2 YNNKEL (reference sequence). The CDR3 DNA reads TGTGCCAGCAGCCCCCGGGACTCTGGAAACACCATATATTTT. Translating gives CASSPRDSGNTIYF.

The chain employs TRBV4-1 and TRBJ1-5; TRBD1 might be the D (5 bases). The germline V gene encodes CDR1 MGHRA and CDR2 YSYEKL. With 5 bases removed from V and 7 bases from J, the gap between germline ends came to 15 bases. CDR3 length: 14 amino acids. The CDR3 loop is CASSEGAGTQPQHF. CDR3 in DNA: TGCGCCAGCAGCGAAGGGGCAGGCACCCAGCCCCAGCATTTT.

The CDR3 DNA is TGCAGCGTTGCGGGACAGGGGTTAGATACGCAGTATTTT. Translating it yields CSVAGQGLDTQYF. The genes are TRBV29-1 and TRBJ2-3; 10 bases agree with TRBD1. There are 13 residues in the CDR3. Germline values: CDR1 SQVTM, CDR2 ANQGSEA. The trim removed 4 bases at V and 5 bases at J, leaving 3 bases unmatched.

This clone occurred once. The V and J genes are TRBV2 and TRBJ2-3, with a possible D match to TRBD2 (6 bases). The CDR3 sequence is 14 residues long. Trimming pared 10 bases from V and 2 bases from J, leaving 16 bases between. CDR1 SNHLY and CDR2 FYNNEI come from the germline V gene. DNA for the CDR3: TGTGCCAACGCTAAAGGGAGGACCACAGATACGCAGTATTTT. Amino acids: CANAKGRTTDTQYF.

The chain employs TRBV29-1 and TRBJ1-1; 7 nucleotides match TRBD1. The ends lost 6 bases at V and 1 base at J; junction bases unmatched: 11. Germline CDR1 is SQVTM and CDR2 is ANQGSEA. This CDR3 comprises 15 residues. For the CDR3, the DNA is TGCAGCGTAAACTATTATAGGACAGGGAACACTGAAGCTTTCTTT. Protein sequence: CSVNYYRTGNTEAFF.